The 13 T cell receptor beta chains presented below share a single source sample, sequenced in a study of breast tumors, draining lymph nodes, adjacent tissues. Axillary draining lymph nodes of breast cancer patients supplied the node samples. TCRdb used MiXCR to reprocess the multiplex PCR reads, holding one entry per CDR3 protein. The sample holds some 110,000 distinct CDR3 sequences, less than 40% seen once. The material sequenced was axillary lymph node tissue. The receptors were sampled from a female donor with breast cancer. Some clones in this sample may be carry-over from other donors' samples.

This clonotype was seen many times. This rearrangement joins TRBV20-1 to TRBJ2-7; possible D gene TRBD2, 6 bases. CDR1 DFQATT and CDR2 SNEGSKA come from the germline V gene (reference sequence). Trimming pared 5 bases from V and 6 bases from J, leaving 23 bases between. The CDR3 is made up of 15 amino acids. The CDR3 DNA sequence: TGCAGTGCTTCCCCCCTAGTAACGGGAGCCTCCGAGCAGTACTTC. Protein product: CSASPLVTGASEQYF.

This clonotype was recorded many times. The chain links TRBV18 to TRBJ2-1; either TRBD1 or TRBD2 may fit D (6 bases each). V was clipped by 2 bases and J by 9 bases, with 17 bases between them. Germline CDR1 and CDR2: KGHSH and LQKENI. There are 15 residues in the CDR3. The CDR3 DNA reads as TGTGCCAGCTCACCAAGGGACTCCGGCAGGGGTGAGCAGTTCTTC. Residues: CASSPRDSGRGEQFF.

The chain recombines TRBV29-1 with TRBJ2-7, with 13 bases aligning to TRBD2. The ends lost 7 bases at V and 6 bases at J; junction bases unmatched: 12. Germline V gene sequence: CDR1 SQVTM, CDR2 ANQGSEA. This CDR3 region has 15 residues. The CDR3 DNA is TGCAGCGCCTTGAGGGGGACTAGCGGGAAGGGCGAGCAGTACTTC. It specifies CSALRGTSGKGEQYF.

This chain uses TRBV2 with TRBJ1-2, with D possibly being TRBD1 (6 bases). Per the germline V gene, CDR1 is SNHLY and CDR2 is FYNNEI. Trimming left V 6 bases short and J 2 bases short, with 13 bases between. The CDR3 is 14 residues long. Here the CDR3 DNA reads TGTGCCAGCAGCTTAGAGGGGGGCAACTATGGCTACACCTTC. Protein product: CASSLEGGNYGYTF.

This clonotype was detected many times. A much larger clone differs by one base, so this may be a read error. The chain employs TRBV11-2 and TRBJ1-2; D is unresolved. The CDR3 extends over 14 amino acids. V gave up 5 bases and J gave up 4 bases, with 14 bases separating them. Looked up from germline, CDR1 is SGHAT and CDR2 is FQNNGV. The chain's CDR3 is CASSPSAVTYGYTF. The CDR3 DNA sequence: TGTGCCAGCAGCCCCTCTGCGGTAACCTATGGCTACACCTTC.

This clonotype was detected many times. The chain recombines TRBV5-6 with TRBJ2-5, with TRBD2 identical over 12 bases. CDR3 size: 17 residues. Per the germline V gene, CDR1 is SGHDT and CDR2 is YYEEEE. After removal of 2 bases from V and 5 bases from J, the junction contained 10 bases not matched to a gene. The CDR3 is CASSLVTSGSPPETQYF. CDR3 DNA: TGTGCCAGCAGCTTAGTGACTAGCGGGAGCCCACCCGAGACCCAGTACTTC.

This clonotype was observed many times. The chain employs TRBV25-1 and TRBJ1-6; D unclear. This CDR3 is 13 amino acids long. The V gene lost 1 base and the J gene lost 9 bases, with 7 bases spanning the gap. The germline CDR1 and CDR2 sequences are MGHDK and SYGVNS. The CDR3, as DNA: TGTGCCAGCAGTGAATGGAGTCGTTCACCCCTCCACTTT. The encoded protein is CASSEWSRSPLHF.

The CDR3 DNA reads as TGTGCCAGCAGCTTAACGGGGGGTTACAATGAGCAGTTCTTC. Translation gives CASSLTGGYNEQFF. The V gene is TRBV7-9, the J gene TRBJ2-1; 7 nucleotides agree with TRBD2. The junction had 2 bases not matched to a gene; V was cut back by 2 bases and J by 4 bases. The CDR3 runs to 14 residues. The germline CDR1 and CDR2 sequences are SEHNR and FQNEAQ (reference sequence).

In its sample, this clonotype was seen many times. The chain carries TRBV12-3 or TRBV12-4 and TRBJ1-5; D is perhaps TRBD1 (6 bases). Trimming cost V 5 bases and J 2 bases, with 10 bases left between them. The length of the CDR3 is 14 residues. In DNA, the CDR3 is TGTGCCAGCAGTACCAGGGGCGGCAATCAGCCCCAGCATTTT. Translating it yields CASSTRGGNQPQHF.

This clonotype was detected ten times or more. This rearrangement joins TRBV6-6 to TRBJ2-4; TRBD1 is a possible D gene (5 bases). The CDR3 is 14 residues long. V gave up 5 bases and J gave up 0 bases, with 8 bases separating them. CDR1 is MNHNY, CDR2 SVGAGI, per germline (reference sequence). CDR3 in DNA: TGTGCCAGCAGTGCAGACAGAGCCAAAAACATTCAGTACTTC. It specifies CASSADRAKNIQYF.

Note on this clonotype: This may come from a read error, since a much larger clone is one base off. The chain carries TRBV5-4 and TRBJ1-4, with a possible D match to TRBD1 (5 bases). Per germline, CDR1 SGHNT and CDR2 YYREEE (reference sequence). V was clipped by 5 bases and J by 10 bases, with 18 bases between them. This CDR3 is 14 amino acids long. As DNA, the CDR3 is TGTGCCAGCAGTTCCTTTTTGGGGGGGGGAAAACTGTTTTTT. It encodes CASSSFLGGGKLFF.

The V and J genes are TRBV7-9 and TRBJ2-5; TRBD2 matches at 11 bases. The CDR3 consists of 15 residues. The V and J ends lost 5 bases and 5 bases, in that order; junction bases with no gene match: 7. The germline V gene encodes CDR1 SEHNR and CDR2 FQNEAQ (reference sequence). In nucleotides, the CDR3 is TGTGCCAGCAGCGAAGGACTAGCGGGCTACGAGACCCAGTACTTC. Protein: CASSEGLAGYETQYF.

The genes are TRBV27 and TRBJ1-4; possibly TRBD1 for D (6 bases). Trimming stripped 7 bases from V and 10 bases from J, with 25 bases between. There are 16 residues in the CDR3. The germline CDR1 and CDR2 sequences are MNHEY and SMNVEV (reference sequence). The CDR3 sequence is CASNPPQGTRGRKLFF. The CDR3 coding sequence is TGTGCCAGCAATCCCCCCCAGGGGACCCGAGGGAGAAAACTGTTTTTT.